The rows below give T cell receptor beta chains drawn from one sample of a study of CD8 T cells in ankylosing spondylitis. Via MiXCR, TCRdb re-called the 5' RACE reads, giving one row per CDR3 protein. The profile covers roughly 230,000 distinct CDR3 sequences, with about 20% appearing a single time and around 30% taken by the ten largest. The sample consisted of blood, either unsorted or a sorted T cell fraction (not recorded which). The receptor set was obtained from a male donor with ankylosing spondylitis or in good health (not recorded which). The CDR3 runs from the conserved cysteine through the conserved F or W.

TRBV9	TRBJ2-3	CASSVVPAEAIDTQYF
TRBV4-3	TRBJ2-2	CASSQDRGETLSGELFF
TRBV7-8	TRBJ2-2	CASSGGGARPGELFF
TRBV5-1	TRBJ2-4	CASKFSTGGPENIQYF
TRBV6-2/TRBV6-3	TRBJ1-1	CASSSTGAYTEAFF
TRBV29-1	TRBJ2-1	CSVGGSNYNEQFF
TRBV20-1	TRBJ2-7	CSATRTNQAYEQYF
TRBV28	TRBJ2-4	CASSLLQGNIQYF
TRBV29-1	TRBJ1-1	CSVEGVWGRNTEAFF
TRBV20-1	TRBJ2-1	CSANPGLAGEEQFF
TRBV12-3/TRBV12-4	TRBJ2-3	CASSFGPHLAGGTDTQYF
TRBV27	TRBJ2-4	CASSLGPVNIQYF
TRBV3-1	TRBJ2-7	CASSPELAGGPYEQYF
TRBV7-9	TRBJ2-1	CASSSRGYSYNEQFF
TRBV27	TRBJ2-7	CASSLGSGSYEQYF
TRBV6-1	TRBJ2-2	CASSIAGTNTGELFF
TRBV29-1	TRBJ2-3	CSAIQPGTGAYTQYF
TRBV29-1	TRBJ2-1	CSVEEYGGEIEQFF
TRBV11-2	TRBJ2-7	CASSSVLGTSGLSYEQYF
TRBV10-2	TRBJ2-1	CASTQAGGAYNEQFF
TRBV25-1	TRBJ2-3	CASSEYLAELTDTQYF
TRBV5-1	TRBJ2-7	CASSFFSQYEQYF
TRBV15	TRBJ2-5	CATSRDSPHATQYF
TRBV29-1	TRBJ2-2	CSGRFAGELFF
TRBV12-3/TRBV12-4	TRBJ2-3	CASSFPRDTGTSLGDTQYF
TRBV2	TRBJ1-6	CASSAGTDSNSPLHF
TRBV20-1	TRBJ2-7	CSARDYRGTRGYEQYF
TRBV20-1	TRBJ2-7	CSARDLRGAYEQYF
TRBV20-1	TRBJ2-2	CSARGIGTGELFF
TRBV5-1	TRBJ2-3	CASSLETNYKNTDTQYF
TRBV4-1	TRBJ2-7	CASSHGTGGPYEQYF
TRBV27	TRBJ2-5	CASGQYQETQYF
TRBV20-1	TRBJ1-1	CSADHTEAFF
TRBV7-9	TRBJ2-1	CASSLVAATANEQFF
TRBV24-1	TRBJ2-5	CATSEGALAEETQYF
TRBV20-1	TRBJ2-1	CSARDYSSASSYNEQFF
TRBV15	TRBJ2-4	CATSGNRGDNIQYF
TRBV4-1	TRBJ2-1	CASSQDVELFYNEQFF
TRBV29-1	TRBJ2-7	CSVVSLGYEQYF
TRBV4-3	TRBJ2-3	CASRSRAFSTDTQYF
TRBV29-1	TRBJ2-2	CSVVWGGGELFF
TRBV19	TRBJ2-2	CATGPSPEAGELFF
TRBV7-9	TRBJ2-3	CASSPRQGDSTDTQYF
TRBV29-1	TRBJ2-1	CSVEPQEGSEQFF
TRBV5-1	TRBJ2-5	CASSPPVSTSGRFETQYF